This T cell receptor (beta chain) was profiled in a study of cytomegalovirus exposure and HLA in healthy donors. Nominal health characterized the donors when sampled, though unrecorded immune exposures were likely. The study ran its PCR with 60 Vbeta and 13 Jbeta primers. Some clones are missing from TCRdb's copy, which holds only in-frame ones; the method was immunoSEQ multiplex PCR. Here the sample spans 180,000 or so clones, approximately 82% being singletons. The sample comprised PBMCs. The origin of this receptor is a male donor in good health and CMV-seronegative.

The CDR3, as DNA: TGTGCCAGCAGTCCGGGACAGGGTGGGGAGACCCAGTACTTC. This gives the protein CASSPGQGGETQYF. The V call is TRBV6-5, the J call TRBJ2-5; 9 bases fit TRBD1. V was clipped by 5 bases and J by 5 bases; unmatched bases: 6. CDR1 and CDR2 (germline): MNHEY, SVGAGI. The CDR3 is 14 amino acids.